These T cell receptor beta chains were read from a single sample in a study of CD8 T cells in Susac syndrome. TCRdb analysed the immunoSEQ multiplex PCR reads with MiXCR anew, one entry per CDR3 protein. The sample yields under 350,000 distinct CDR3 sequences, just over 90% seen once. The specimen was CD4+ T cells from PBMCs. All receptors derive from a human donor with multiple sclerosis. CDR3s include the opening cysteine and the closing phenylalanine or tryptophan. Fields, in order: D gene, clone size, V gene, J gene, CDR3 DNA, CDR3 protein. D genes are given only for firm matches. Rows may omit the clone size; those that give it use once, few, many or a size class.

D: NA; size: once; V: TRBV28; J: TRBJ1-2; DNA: TGTGCCAGCAACTCCCAATCCGACACCTATGGCTACACCTTC; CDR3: CASNSQSDTYGYTF
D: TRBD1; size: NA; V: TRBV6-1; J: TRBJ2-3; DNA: TGTGCCAGCAGTGGGACAGGGGACACAGATACGCAGTATTTT; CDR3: CASSGTGDTDTQYF
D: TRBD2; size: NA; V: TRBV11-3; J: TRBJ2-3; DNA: TGTGCCAGCAGCTTAGGACTAGCGGAGCCATATTTT; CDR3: CASSLGLAEPYF
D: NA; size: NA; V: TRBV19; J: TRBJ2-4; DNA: TGTGCCAGTAGTACTCCACGAGGCACCGCGGACTTC; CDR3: CASSTPRGTADF
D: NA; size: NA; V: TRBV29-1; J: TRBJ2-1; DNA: TGCAGCGGTGACCGCAGTTACAATGAGCAGTTCTTC; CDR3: CSGDRSYNEQFF
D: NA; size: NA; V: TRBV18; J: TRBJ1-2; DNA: TGTGCCAGCTCACCACTGGGTATCGGCTACACCTTC; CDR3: CASSPLGIGYTF
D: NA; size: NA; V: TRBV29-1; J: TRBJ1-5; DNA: TGCAGCGTTGGCCTCACAGATCAGCCCCAGCATTTT; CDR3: CSVGLTDQPQHF
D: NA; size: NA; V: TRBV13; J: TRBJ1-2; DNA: TGTGCCAGCAGCTCCCCTGGAGAAGGCCCCAGGTATGGCTACACCTTC; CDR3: CASSSPGEGPRYGYTF
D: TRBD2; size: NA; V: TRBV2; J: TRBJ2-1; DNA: TGTGCCACCAGCACTGTGGGAGCGGGAGTAGTTAATGAGCAGTTCTTC; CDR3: CATSTVGAGVVNEQFF
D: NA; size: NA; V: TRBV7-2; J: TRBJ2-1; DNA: TGTGCCAGCAGCTTAGTGGGCGGGAATGAGCAGTTCTTC; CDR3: CASSLVGGNEQFF
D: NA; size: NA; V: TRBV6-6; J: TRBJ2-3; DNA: TGTGCCAGCAGTGACCCTCTAGGTAGTCGCACAGATACGCAGTATTTT; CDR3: CASSDPLGSRTDTQYF
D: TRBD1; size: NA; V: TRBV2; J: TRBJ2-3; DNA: TGTGCCAGCAGCTATACAGGGGCCCACAGCACAGATACGCAGTATTTT; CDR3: CASSYTGAHSTDTQYF
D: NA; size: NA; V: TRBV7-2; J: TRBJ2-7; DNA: TGTGCCAGCCGTTTTGGGGACGGCGGGGAGCAGTACTTC; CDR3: CASRFGDGGEQYF
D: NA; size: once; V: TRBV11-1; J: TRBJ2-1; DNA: TGTGCCAGCAGCCCCGCGGGGTTTACTAGTTTCCATGAGCAGTTCTTC; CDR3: CASSPAGFTSFHEQFF
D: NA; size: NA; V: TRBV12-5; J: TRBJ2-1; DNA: TGTGCTAGTGCCTTTGGGCGGGCCTCTTACAATGAGCAGTTCTTC; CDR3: CASAFGRASYNEQFF
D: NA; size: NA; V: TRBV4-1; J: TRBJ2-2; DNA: TGCGCCAGCAGCGGATTCGGGGGGCGGATCCGGGAGCTGTTTTTT; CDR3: CASSGFGGRIRELFF
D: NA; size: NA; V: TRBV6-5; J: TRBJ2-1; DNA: TGTGCCAGCAGTCGTTGGGGACGGGGATACAATGAGCAGTTCTTC; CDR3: CASSRWGRGYNEQFF
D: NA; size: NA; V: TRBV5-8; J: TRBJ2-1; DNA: TGTGCCAGCAGCCTAACTCAGCCGGCCTACAATGAGCAGTTCTTC; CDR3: CASSLTQPAYNEQFF
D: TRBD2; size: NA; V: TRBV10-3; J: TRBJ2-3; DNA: TGTGCCATCAGTAGAGCGGGAGTGATCACAGATACGCAGTATTTT; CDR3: CAISRAGVITDTQYF
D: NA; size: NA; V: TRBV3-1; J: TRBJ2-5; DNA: TGTGCCGGCAGACACAGAGGGGACGCGGAGACCCAGTACTTC; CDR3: CAGRHRGDAETQYF
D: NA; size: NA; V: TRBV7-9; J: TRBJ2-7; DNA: TGTGCCAGCAGACAACAGGGCCATACTTACGAGCAGTACTTC; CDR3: CASRQQGHTYEQYF
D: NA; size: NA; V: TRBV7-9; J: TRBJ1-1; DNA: TGTGCCAGCAGCTTAGCCCTGGCTGAAGCTTTCTTT; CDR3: CASSLALAEAFF
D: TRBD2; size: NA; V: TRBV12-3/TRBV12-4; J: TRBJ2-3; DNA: TGTGCCAGCAGTTTCCGGAGCCGAAGGCTAGCGGGGGCATCCCGCACAGATACGCAGTATTTT; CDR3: CASSFRSRRLAGASRTDTQYF
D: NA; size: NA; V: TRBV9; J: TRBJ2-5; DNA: TGTGCCAGCAGCGACGGTTGGACCCCGGTGGAGACCCAGTACTTC; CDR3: CASSDGWTPVETQYF
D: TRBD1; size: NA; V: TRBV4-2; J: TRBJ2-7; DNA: TGTGCCAGCAGCCATAGGACAGGGGGCTCCTACGAGCAGTACTTC; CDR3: CASSHRTGGSYEQYF
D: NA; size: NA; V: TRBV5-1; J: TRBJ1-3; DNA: TGCGCCAGCAGCCCGACTGGAACTGGAAACACCATATATTTT; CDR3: CASSPTGTGNTIYF
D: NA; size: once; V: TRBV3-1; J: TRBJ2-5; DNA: TGTGCCAGCAGCCGGCCCGGGATTTGGGACTTC; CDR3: CASSRPGIWDF
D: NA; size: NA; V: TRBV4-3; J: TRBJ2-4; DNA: TGCGCCAGCAGCCAAGATCGCGGGAAACAAAACATTCAGTACTTC; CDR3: CASSQDRGKQNIQYF
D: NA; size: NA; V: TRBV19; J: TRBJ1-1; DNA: TGTGCCAGTAGTGTGGGGACGGATTGGGACACTGAAGCTTTCTTT; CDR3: CASSVGTDWDTEAFF
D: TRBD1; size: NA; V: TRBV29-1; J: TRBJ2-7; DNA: TGCAGCGTTTTCCGGGACAGGGGACTCGAGCAGTACTTC; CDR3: CSVFRDRGLEQYF
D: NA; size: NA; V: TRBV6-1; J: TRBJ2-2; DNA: TGTGCCAGCAGGACGAGTGCCGGGGAGCTGTTTTTT; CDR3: CASRTSAGELFF
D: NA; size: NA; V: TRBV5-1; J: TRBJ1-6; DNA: TGCGCCAGCAGCCCCCGGAGTGTTACAGGGAATTCACCCCTCCACTTT; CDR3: CASSPRSVTGNSPLHF
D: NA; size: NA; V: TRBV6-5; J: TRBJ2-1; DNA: TGTGCCAGCACCTCACGATCGAGCTACTACAATGAGCAGTTCTTC; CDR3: CASTSRSSYYNEQFF
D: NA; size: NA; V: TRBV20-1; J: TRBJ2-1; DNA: TGCAGTGCTAGGGCTATGACAGGTAGGGGCAATGAGCAGTTCTTC; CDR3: CSARAMTGRGNEQFF
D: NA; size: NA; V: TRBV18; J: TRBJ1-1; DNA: TGTGCCAGCTCGTCACTTGGGGCCGAAGCTTTCTTT; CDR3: CASSSLGAEAFF
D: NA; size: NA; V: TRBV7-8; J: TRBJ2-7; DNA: TGTGCCAGCAGCTTAGGGGATCCGGGAAACCGCGAGCAGTACTTC; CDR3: CASSLGDPGNREQYF
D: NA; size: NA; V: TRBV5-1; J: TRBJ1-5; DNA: TGCGCCAGCAGCTTGGTCGCAGCGGGGAGCAATCAGCCCCAGCATTTT; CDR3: CASSLVAAGSNQPQHF
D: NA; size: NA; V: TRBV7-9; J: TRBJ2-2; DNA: TGTGCCAGCAGCTCCGTAGCGGCGAACACCGGGGAGCTGTTTTTT; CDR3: CASSSVAANTGELFF
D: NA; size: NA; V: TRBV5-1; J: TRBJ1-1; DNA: TGCGCCAGCACCCCCTTTTCAGCGGACACTGAAGCTTTCTTT; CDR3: CASTPFSADTEAFF
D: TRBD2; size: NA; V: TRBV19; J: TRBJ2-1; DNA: TGTGCCAGTAGTATCGGAGCGGGAGCCCTCTTCAATGAGCAGTTCTTC; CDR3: CASSIGAGALFNEQFF
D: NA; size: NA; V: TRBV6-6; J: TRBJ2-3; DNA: TGTGCCAGCAGTTCTCCAGATACGCAGTATTTT; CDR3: CASSSPDTQYF
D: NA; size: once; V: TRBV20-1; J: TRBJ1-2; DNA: TGCAGTGCTAGAGACTCGAAGTGGGCATCCTTAAACTATGGCTACACCTTC; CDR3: CSARDSKWASLNYGYTF
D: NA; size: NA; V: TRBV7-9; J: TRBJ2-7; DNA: TGTGCCAGCAGCTTAGAGGTGGACGAGCAGTACTTC; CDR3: CASSLEVDEQYF
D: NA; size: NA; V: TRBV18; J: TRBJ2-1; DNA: TGTGCCAGCTCACCAGGTACAGCCGGCAATGAGCAGTTCTTC; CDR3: CASSPGTAGNEQFF
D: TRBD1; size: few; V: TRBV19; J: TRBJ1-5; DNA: TGTGCCAGTAGTCCCCAGGGACAGAATCAGCCCCAGCATTTT; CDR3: CASSPQGQNQPQHF
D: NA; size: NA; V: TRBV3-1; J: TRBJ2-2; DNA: TGTGCCAGCAGCCATGGATACACCGGGGAGCTGTTTTTT; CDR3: CASSHGYTGELFF
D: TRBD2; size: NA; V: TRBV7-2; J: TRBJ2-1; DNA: TGTGCCAGCAGCCTAATGGGTAGCGGGAATTTTAATGAGCAGTTCTTC; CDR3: CASSLMGSGNFNEQFF
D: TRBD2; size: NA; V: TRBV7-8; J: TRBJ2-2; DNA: TGTGCCAGCAGCACCGGGACTAGCACCGGGGAGCTGTTTTTT; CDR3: CASSTGTSTGELFF
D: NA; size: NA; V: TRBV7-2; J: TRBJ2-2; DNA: TGTGCCAGCAGCTTAGTTTGGGCAGAGACCGGGGAGCTGTTTTTT; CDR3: CASSLVWAETGELFF
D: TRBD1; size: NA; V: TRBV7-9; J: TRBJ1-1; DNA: TGTGCCAGCAGGCAAAATCGAGGGGGCAACACTGAAGCTTTCTTT; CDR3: CASRQNRGGNTEAFF
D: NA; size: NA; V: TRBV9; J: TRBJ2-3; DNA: TGTGCCAGCAGCGTAGGGGTCGGAAGCACAGATACGCAGTATTTT; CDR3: CASSVGVGSTDTQYF
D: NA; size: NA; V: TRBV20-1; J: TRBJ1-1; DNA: TGCAGTGCTAGGTCGCGGGGACGGGACACTGAAGCTTTCTTT; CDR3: CSARSRGRDTEAFF
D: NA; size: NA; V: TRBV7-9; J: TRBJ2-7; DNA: TGTGCCAGCAGCTTAGGGCCGGCGGGGCTCCGGACCTACGAGCAGTACTTC; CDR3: CASSLGPAGLRTYEQYF
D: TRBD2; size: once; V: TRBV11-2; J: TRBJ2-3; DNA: TGTGCCAGCAGCCGCACTAGCGGGGGGCCTGGTACGCAGTATTTT; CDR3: CASSRTSGGPGTQYF
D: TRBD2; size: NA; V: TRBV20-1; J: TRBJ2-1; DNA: TGCAGTGCCCAAGGGACTAGCGGGAGGGCCGATGAGCAGTTCTTC; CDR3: CSAQGTSGRADEQFF
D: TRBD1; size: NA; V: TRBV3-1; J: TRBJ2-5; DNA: TGTGCCAGCAGCCAAGATCGAGCCCTGGGGACAGGGGGCCGAGAGACCCAGTACTTC; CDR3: CASSQDRALGTGGRETQYF
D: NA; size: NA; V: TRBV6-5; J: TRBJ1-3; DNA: TGTGCCAGCAGTAACTCCCCACAGGGAGGTCGAAACACCATATATTTT; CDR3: CASSNSPQGGRNTIYF
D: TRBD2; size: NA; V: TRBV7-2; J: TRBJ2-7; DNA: TGTGCCAGCAGCTTACGGGCGGGAGGATTGTACGAGCAGTACTTC; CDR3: CASSLRAGGLYEQYF
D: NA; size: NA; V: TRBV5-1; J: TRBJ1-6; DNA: TGCGCCAGCAGCCGGATCCCTAACGGGAATTCACCCCTCCACTTT; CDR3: CASSRIPNGNSPLHF
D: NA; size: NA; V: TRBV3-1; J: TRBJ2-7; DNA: TGTGCCAGCAGCCAAGGCCGGAGGTTCGAGCAGTACTTC; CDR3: CASSQGRRFEQYF